Below, 9 T cell receptor beta chains from the same sample are listed, as sequenced in a study of blood T cell repertoires in COVID-19. Clones were sequenced by immunoSEQ multiplex PCR, and TCRdb holds only the in-frame ones, with some missing. Seen here are over 200,000 clones, roughly nine tenths observed once, and the top ten hold 3% to 3.5%. The sequencing sample was made of PBMCs or T cells enriched from blood (not recorded which). These TCRs come from a woman in her forties or fifties in a cohort exposed to, infected with or recovered from COVID-19 (not recorded which).

The V gene is TRBV9, the J gene TRBJ1-5; a weak D match, TRBD1 (6 bases). V lost 2 bases and J 0 bases, leaving 21 bases between the germline ends. CDR3 length: 19 amino acids. Germline V CDR1 and CDR2: SGDLS, YYNGEE. The CDR3 DNA follows: TGTGCCAGCAGCGTTACTCGGGGGGCCCTTCGGTATAGCAATCAGCCCCAGCATTTT. Its protein product is CASSVTRGALRYSNQPQHF.

This chain connects TRBV11-1 to TRBJ2-3; D is unclear. The CDR3 has 12 amino acids. Trimming shortened V by 6 bases and J by 0 bases, and 4 bases separated the two germline ends. Germline V gene lookup returns CDR1 SGHAT and CDR2 FQDESV (reference sequence). CDR3 DNA sequence: TGTGCCAGCAGTAGTAGCACAGATACGCAGTATTTT. Protein product: CASSSSTDTQYF.

J is TRBJ1-2 and V is TRBV18; TRBD1 agrees at 7 bases. The CDR3 is 16 residues long. V lost 3 bases and J lost 4; bases outside the gene matches: 11. Germline lookup yields CDR1 KGHSH and CDR2 LQKENI. CDR3 sequence reads: CASSPGAQGPPYGYTF. CDR3 DNA: TGTGCCAGCTCACCGGGGGCACAGGGGCCCCCCTATGGCTACACCTTC.

V and J are TRBV18 and TRBJ2-7, with 7 bases aligning to TRBD1. The germline gives CDR1 KGHSH, CDR2 LQKENI. Unmatched junction bases numbered 10, after V lost 3 bases and J lost 5 bases. The CDR3 extends over 15 amino acids. The DNA for the CDR3 is TGTGCCAGCTCACCCTGGGACAGCCCCCGTAACGAGCAGTACTTC. The encoded protein is CASSPWDSPRNEQYF.

The chain joins TRBV7-3 to TRBJ2-2; 9 bases map to TRBD1. This CDR3 spans 15 amino acids. Germline values: CDR1 SGHTA, CDR2 FQGTGA. V lost 3 bases, J lost 7 bases, and 6 bases stayed unmatched. The CDR3 loop is CASSFRDRAHGELFF. In DNA form, the CDR3 reads TGTGCCAGCAGCTTTCGGGACAGGGCCCACGGGGAGCTGTTTTTT.

The rearrangement joins TRBV11-2 to TRBJ1-5, with TRBD1 matching 8 bases. This CDR3 comprises 15 residues. Trimming removed 5 bases from V and 5 bases from J; junction bases left unmatched: 8. The V gene's germline CDR1 is SGHAT and CDR2 FQNNGV. The CDR3 nucleotides read TGTGCCAGCAGCATGCGGACAGGGTCAGATCAGCCCCAGCATTTT. This gives the protein CASSMRTGSDQPQHF. The full variable domain, in which reference TRBV11-2 and TRBJ1-5 provide the parts outside the CDR3, is EAGVAQSPRYKIIEKRQSVAFWCNPISGHATLYWYQQILGQGPKLLIQFQNNGVVDDSQLPKDRFSAERLKGVDSTLKIQPAKLEDSAVYLCASSMRTGSDQPQHFGDGTRLSIL.

The rearrangement joins TRBV7-9 to TRBJ1-2; tentatively, D is TRBD1 (5 bases). The CDR3 sequence is 15 residues long. V dropped 3 bases and J dropped 4 bases, with 15 bases sitting between them. Per germline, CDR1 SEHNR and CDR2 FQNEAQ (reference sequence). Written as DNA, the CDR3 is TGTGCCAGCAGCTTCGACGGCGGGGGTAGCTATGGCTACACCTTC. Amino acid sequence: CASSFDGGGSYGYTF.

This chain connects TRBV11-3 to TRBJ2-1; weak D call: TRBD2 (7 bases). Germline values: CDR1 SGHNT, CDR2 YENEEA. Trimming removed 1 base from V and 7 bases from J, with 23 bases in between. There are 18 residues in the CDR3. In DNA, the CDR3 is TGTGCCAGCAGCTTAGCGGGGGGCCCCAATTCGGGGGTAAATGAGCAGTTCTTC. Its protein product is CASSLAGGPNSGVNEQFF.

The chain couples TRBV5-1 to TRBJ1-2, with D uncertain. The V end lost 1 base, the J end lost 1 base, and 8 bases lay between the germline ends. The CDR3 spans 14 residues. The germline gives CDR1 SGHRS, CDR2 YFSETQ. CDR3 amino acids: CASSLSYINYGYTF. The CDR3 coding sequence is TGCGCCAGCAGCTTGTCTTACATTAACTATGGCTACACCTTC. The whole variable domain, filled in from reference TRBV5-1 and TRBJ1-2, reads KAGVTQTPRYLIKTRGQQVTLSCSPISGHRSVSWYQQTPGQGLQFLFEYFSETQRNKGNFPGRFSGRQFSNSRSEMNVSTLELGDSALYLCASSLSYINYGYTFGSGTRLTVV.